In its sample, the clone carrying this T cell receptor beta chain was seen once. Antigen specificity is unknown. The CDR3 does not close with the conserved phenylalanine or tryptophan, likely indicating a read error. The record originates from a study of cytomegalovirus exposure and HLA in healthy donors. The PCR had 60 Vbeta and 13 Jbeta primers. Clones were read by immunoSEQ multiplex PCR, and TCRdb kept only the in-frame ones, dropping some. The sample records about 130,000 clones, approximately 70% being singletons. Study results and caveats: Based on reports, TCR beta sequences accurately predicted HLA-A and HLA-B alleles for most subjects. Other equally common chains were less clonally expanded than HLA-associated TCR beta chains, a later analysis showed. A later examination showed that TCR association rates differed by HLA locus, with DRB1 most and HLA-C fewest.

V was clipped by 0 bases and J by 1 base, with 21 bases between them. The germline gives CDR1 LGHNT, CDR2 FRNRAP. There are 19 residues in the CDR3. This TCR was recovered from a man in his fifties or sixties in good health and CMV-seropositive. Sequenced input: PBMCs. The chain joins TRBV12-5 to TRBJ1-2; the D gene is possibly TRBD1 (6 bases). CDR3 sequence: CASGLVRGRRGGNNYGYTI. DNA for the CDR3: TGTGCTAGTGGTTTGGTACGTGGCCGGAGAGGGGGTAATAACTATGGCTACACCATC.